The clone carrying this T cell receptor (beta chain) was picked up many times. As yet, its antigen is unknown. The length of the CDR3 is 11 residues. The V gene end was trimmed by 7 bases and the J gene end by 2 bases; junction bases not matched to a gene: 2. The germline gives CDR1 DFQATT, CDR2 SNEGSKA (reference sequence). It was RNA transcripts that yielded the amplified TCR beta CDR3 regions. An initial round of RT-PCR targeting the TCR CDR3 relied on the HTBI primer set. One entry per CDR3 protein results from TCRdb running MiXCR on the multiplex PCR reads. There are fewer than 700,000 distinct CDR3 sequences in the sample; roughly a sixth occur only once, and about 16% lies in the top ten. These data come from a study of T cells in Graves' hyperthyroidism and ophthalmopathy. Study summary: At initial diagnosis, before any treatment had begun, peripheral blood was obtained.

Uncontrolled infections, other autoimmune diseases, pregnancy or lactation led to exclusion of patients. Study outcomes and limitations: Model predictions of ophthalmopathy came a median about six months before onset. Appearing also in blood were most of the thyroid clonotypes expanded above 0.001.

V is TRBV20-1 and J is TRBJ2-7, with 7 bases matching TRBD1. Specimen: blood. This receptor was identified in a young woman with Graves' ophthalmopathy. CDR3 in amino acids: CSGQGTYEQYF. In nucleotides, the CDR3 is TGCAGTGGACAGGGAACCTACGAGCAGTACTTC.